The 32 T cell receptor beta chains given below trace back to one sample, sequenced in a study of blood T cell repertoires in COVID-19 (dated by TCRdb to between 2020 and 2021). Receptors were amplified or captured by the immunoSEQ multiplex PCR assay. What TCRdb holds here is the immuneACCESS table cut down to in-frame rearrangements. Part of the clones is not present; checked against another copy, under half of the missing clones reflect an unresolved V gene, and the others are unexplained. Recorded for this sample are hundreds of thousands of clones; around 91% of them occurred a single time. 0.95% to 1.1% of the sample is taken by the ten largest. Sequencing was carried out using PBMCs or T cells enriched from blood (not recorded which). The receptors originated from a man between 18 and 29 years old who had recovered from COVID-19.

V and J are TRBV5-4 and TRBJ2-1; TRBD1 matches at 10 bases. Germline assignment: CDR1 SGHNT and CDR2 YYREEE (reference sequence). V shed 5 bases, J shed 2 bases, and the junction held 4 bases outside the gene matches. The CDR3 is 15 residues long. The CDR3 sequence is CASRSGTGAYNEQFF. The DNA of the CDR3 is TGTGCCAGCAGGTCCGGGACAGGGGCCTACAATGAGCAGTTCTTC.

This CDR3 reads CASSWGGRMNTEAFF. DNA of the CDR3: TGTGCCAGCAGCTGGGGAGGCAGGATGAACACTGAAGCTTTCTTT. The chain joins TRBV11-2 to TRBJ1-1; D not certain. The length of the CDR3 is 15 residues. Germline assignment: CDR1 SGHAT and CDR2 FQNNGV. The V end was cut by 4 bases, the J end by 0 bases, with 12 bases between.

The chain employs TRBV28 and TRBJ1-5; D is uncertain. This CDR3 region has 14 residues. With 3 bases removed from V and 2 bases from J, the gap between germline ends came to 8 bases. Germline CDR1 and CDR2: MDHEN and SYDVKM. CDR3 nucleotides: TGTGCCAGCAGTTTTAACAGTGGCAATCAGCCCCAGCATTTT. Protein product: CASSFNSGNQPQHF. Using reference TRBV28 and TRBJ1-5 for the parts outside the CDR3, the full variable domain is DVKVTQSSRYLVKRTGEKVFLECVQDMDHENMFWYRQDPGLGLRLIYFSYDVKMKEKGDIPEGYSVSREKKERFSLILESASTNQTSMYLCASSFNSGNQPQHFGDGTRLSIL.

The chain couples TRBV27 to TRBJ2-5; TRBD1 agrees at 7 bases. This CDR3 has 14 residues. The germline V gene encodes CDR1 MNHEY and CDR2 SMNVEV (reference sequence). J gave up 5 bases and V 0 bases, and 3 bases lay outside the gene matches. The CDR3 here is CASSLSGTVETQYF. For the CDR3, the DNA is TGTGCCAGCAGTTTATCCGGGACAGTGGAGACCCAGTACTTC.

The chain joins TRBV5-5 to TRBJ1-2, with D tentatively TRBD1 (5 bases). Per germline, CDR1 SGHKS and CDR2 YYEKEE (reference sequence). This CDR3 comprises 12 residues. The germline V and J ends were trimmed by 4 bases and 5 bases, with 9 bases remaining between them. The CDR3 sequence: CASSLDSYGYTF. In nucleotides, the CDR3 is TGTGCCAGCAGCCTCGACAGTTATGGCTACACCTTC. Full variable domain (rest looked up from reference TRBV5-5 and TRBJ1-2): DAGVTQSPTHLIKTRGQQVTLRCSPISGHKSVSWYQQVLGQGPQFIFQYYEKEERGRGNFPDRFSARQFPNYSSELNVNALLLGDSALYLCASSLDSYGYTFGSGTRLTVV.

The chain couples TRBV7-9 to TRBJ1-1; D perhaps matches TRBD1 (6 bases). The CDR3 consists of 11 residues. V was pared by 4 bases and J by 7 bases, with 7 bases between. CDR1 is SEHNR, CDR2 FQNEAQ, per germline (reference sequence). CDR3 protein: CASSWTVEAFF. The CDR3 DNA reads as TGTGCCAGCAGCTGGACAGTTGAAGCTTTCTTT.

The sample holds one count of this clone. The rearrangement uses TRBV16 and TRBJ1-5; the match to TRBD1 covers 7 bases. This CDR3 is built from 12 residues. The germline V gene has CDR1 KGHSY and CDR2 FQNENV. V lost 4 bases and J lost 7; bases outside the gene matches: 1. For the CDR3, the DNA is TGTGCCAGCAGCCCCAGGGGGCAGCCCCAGCATTTT. Protein: CASSPRGQPQHF.

This clone was seen only once. The J gene is TRBJ2-3, the V gene TRBV18; TRBD2 agrees at 9 bases. Looked up from germline, CDR1 is KGHSH and CDR2 is LQKENI. V lost 5 bases and J lost 4; bases outside the gene matches: 7. The CDR3 is 15 amino acids. As DNA, the CDR3 is TGTGCCAGCTCATCTGATAGCGGGAGTGCAGATACGCAGTATTTT. It yields the protein CASSSDSGSADTQYF.

The chain couples TRBV14 to TRBJ2-6, with unresolved D. The V end was cut by 1 base, the J end by 8 bases, with 3 bases between. Germline assignment: CDR1 SGHDN and CDR2 FVKESK. The CDR3 is 12 residues long. The CDR3: CASSQGPNVLTF. The CDR3 region has the DNA TGTGCCAGCAGCCAAGGGCCCAACGTCCTGACTTTC.

The genes are TRBV2 and TRBJ2-7; a possible D gene is TRBD1 (6 bases). Trimming took off 7 bases at V and 7 bases at J, with 14 bases between the two ends. CDR1 SNHLY and CDR2 FYNNEI come from the germline V gene. This CDR3 is 12 amino acids long. The DNA of the CDR3 is TGTGCCAGCAATTGGGGGCCGGGAGAGCAGTACTTC. Its protein product is CASNWGPGEQYF.

The gene calls are TRBV27 and TRBJ1-1; D might be TRBD1 (6 bases). This CDR3 contains 15 residues. Trimming shortened V by 5 bases and J by 4 bases, and 17 bases separated the two germline ends. Germline V gene sequence: CDR1 MNHEY, CDR2 SMNVEV (reference sequence). The CDR3 DNA reads as TGTGCCAGCAGTCTACCAGGGGACGGGGTCACTGAAGCTTTCTTT. Amino acid sequence: CASSLPGDGVTEAFF.

The rearrangement uses TRBV7-9 and TRBJ2-5; 7 bases agree with TRBD2. The V segment lost 5 bases and the J segment 4 bases; nucleotides outside the gene matches: 7. The CDR3 spans 14 residues. Germline assignment: CDR1 SEHNR and CDR2 FQNEAQ (reference sequence). CDR3 protein: CASSRSSGLETQYF. DNA of the CDR3: TGTGCCAGCAGCCGTTCTAGCGGCCTAGAGACCCAGTACTTC.

The V call is TRBV9, the J call TRBJ1-2; weak D call: TRBD1 (5 bases). Looked up from germline, CDR1 is SGDLS and CDR2 is YYNGEE. The CDR3 sequence is 15 residues long. Between the trimmed V and J ends, which lost 3 bases and 1 base, there was a span of 13 bases. CDR3 sequence reads: CASSASTAVNYGYTF. The CDR3 DNA reads TGTGCCAGCAGCGCGTCGACAGCCGTTAACTATGGCTACACCTTC.

V gene TRBV21-1 combines with J gene TRBJ2-7; the D call in the table, TRBD1, was not verified against the DNA. TRBV21-1 is labeled a pseudogene. This CDR3 comprises 12 residues. CDR3 coding DNA: TGTGCCACGAACAGGGGCTCCTACGAGCAGTACTTC. Its protein is CATNRGSYEQYF.

Only a few counts were recorded for this clone. CDR3 protein: CASSLEGNPLEAFF. DNA for the CDR3: TGTGCCAGCAGCCTTGAGGGAAATCCCTTAGAAGCTTTCTTT. The V and J genes are TRBV5-5 and TRBJ1-1, with D unclear. The CDR3 runs 14 residues. The germline gives CDR1 SGHKS, CDR2 YYEKEE (reference sequence). The germline V and J ends were trimmed by 4 bases and 8 bases, with 18 bases remaining between them.

This clone came up once. The rearrangement links TRBV25-1 to TRBJ2-2; TRBD1 is a possible D gene (6 bases). This CDR3 contains 12 residues. CDR1 and CDR2 from the germline V gene are MGHDK and SYGVNS. The V end lost 7 bases, the J end lost 3 bases, and 6 bases lay between the germline ends. In nucleotides, the CDR3 is TGTGCCAGCAAGGGGGACACCGGGGAGCTGTTTTTT. Protein: CASKGDTGELFF.

The chain links TRBV6-2 or TRBV6-3 to TRBJ2-7; 8 bases are a match to TRBD1. This CDR3 is built from 15 residues. Trimming removed 4 bases from V and 2 bases from J; junction bases left unmatched: 7. Germline V gives CDR1 MNHEY, CDR2 SVGEGT. CDR3 loop: CASSLLGQETYEQYF. The CDR3 region has the DNA TGTGCCAGCAGTTTATTGGGACAGGAGACCTACGAGCAGTACTTC.

The chain couples TRBV3-1 (or the pseudogene TRBV3-2) to TRBJ2-5; no clear D. Germline assignment: CDR1 LGHDT and CDR2 YNNKEL (reference sequence). Trimming pared 1 base from V and 5 bases from J, leaving 11 bases between. The CDR3 extends over 14 amino acids. CDR3 residues: CASSQGGLEETQYF. The CDR3 DNA sequence: TGTGCCAGCAGCCAAGGAGGCCTAGAGGAGACCCAGTACTTC.

The V gene is TRBV6-5, the J gene TRBJ1-6; weak D call: TRBD1 (5 bases). The germline gives CDR1 MNHEY, CDR2 SVGAGI. The V end was cut by 6 bases, the J end by 2 bases, with 11 bases between. This CDR3 is 15 amino acids long. CDR3 sequence reads: CASSTGGTYNSPLHF. The CDR3 bases are TGTGCCAGCAGCACGGGGGGGACCTATAATTCACCCCTCCACTTT.

This clone was detected only once. The chain links TRBV5-6 to TRBJ2-6, with 8 bases lining up with TRBD1. The germline CDR1 and CDR2 sequences are SGHDT and YYEEEE. The length of the CDR3 is 16 residues. The trim removed 6 bases at V and 3 bases at J, leaving 8 bases unmatched. CDR3 sequence: CASIGQGIIGANVLTF. DNA of the CDR3: TGTGCCAGCATCGGACAGGGAATTATTGGGGCCAACGTCCTGACTTTC.

The chain has TRBV7-9 and TRBJ1-4; D is unresolved. This CDR3 has 15 residues. Germline V gene sequence: CDR1 SEHNR, CDR2 FQNEAQ (reference sequence). V lost 2 bases and J lost 7, with 14 bases in between. CDR3 sequence reads: CASSLLLGRGEKLFF. In DNA, the CDR3 is TGTGCCAGCAGCTTATTATTGGGGAGAGGTGAAAAACTGTTTTTT. Full variable domain (missing parts from reference TRBV7-9 and TRBJ1-4): DTGVSQNPRHKITKRGQNVTFRCDPISEHNRLYWYRQTLGQGPEFLTYFQNEAQLEKSRLLSDRFSAERPKGSFSTLEIQRTEQGDSAMYLCASSLLLGRGEKLFFGSGTQLSVL.

The chain combines TRBV11-2 with TRBJ2-7; a weak D match, TRBD1 (6 bases). Trimming shortened V by 5 bases and J by 3 bases, and 8 bases separated the two germline ends. This CDR3 region has 12 residues. Looked up from germline, CDR1 is SGHAT and CDR2 is FQNNGV. Here the CDR3 reads CASSPDSYEQYF. CDR3 DNA: TGTGCCAGCAGCCCGGACAGCTACGAGCAGTACTTC. Supplemented by reference TRBV11-2 and TRBJ2-7, the full variable domain reads EAGVAQSPRYKIIEKRQSVAFWCNPISGHATLYWYQQILGQGPKLLIQFQNNGVVDDSQLPKDRFSAERLKGVDSTLKIQPAKLEDSAVYLCASSPDSYEQYFGPGTRLTVT.

This chain connects TRBV19 to TRBJ1-5, with a possible D match to TRBD1 (6 bases). The CDR3 has 14 amino acids. CDR1 and CDR2 (germline): LNHDA, SQIVND (reference sequence). Trimming took off 7 bases at V and 2 bases at J, with 12 bases between the two ends. CDR3 nucleotide sequence: TGTGCCAGTACCGGGGGGCATCGCAATCAGCCCCAGCATTTT. It specifies CASTGGHRNQPQHF.

The J gene is TRBJ1-6, the V gene TRBV12-3 or TRBV12-4, with D unresolved. This CDR3 contains 13 residues. Trimming removed 6 bases from V and 10 bases from J, with 13 bases in between. CDR3 amino acids: CASRLERGSPLHF. The CDR3 DNA is TGTGCCAGCAGACTTGAACGGGGATCACCCCTCCACTTT.

This chain connects TRBV5-1 to TRBJ1-1, with 8 bases matching TRBD1. V lost 4 bases and J lost 7; bases outside the gene matches: 12. Germline V gene data show CDR1 as SGHRS and CDR2 as YFSETQ. The CDR3 totals 15 residues. The CDR3: CASSRRQGAKGEAFF. In DNA form, the CDR3 reads TGCGCCAGCAGCCGACGGCAGGGGGCTAAAGGTGAAGCTTTCTTT.

In its sample, this clone was seen a few times. The chain carries TRBV6-4 and TRBJ2-1, with 8 bases identical to TRBD2. CDR1 is MRHNA, CDR2 SNTAGT, per germline. The V and J ends lost 3 bases and 8 bases, in that order; junction bases with no gene match: 9. The CDR3 is 15 residues long. The CDR3 coding sequence is TGTGCCAGCAGTGAGCGGGGGGAGGCAATGGATGAGCAGTTCTTC. Translated: CASSERGEAMDEQFF.

This chain joins TRBV29-1 and TRBJ2-1; 10 bases are shared with TRBD2. The CDR3 has 16 amino acids. Germline lookup yields CDR1 SQVTM and CDR2 ANQGSEA. Germline trimming cut 4 bases from V and 8 bases from J; bases unmatched to any gene: 14. The CDR3 DNA follows: TGCAGCGTTGGAAGGCTAGCGGGAGCTAATATCGATGAGCAGTTCTTC. This sequence encodes CSVGRLAGANIDEQFF.

The chain links TRBV2 to TRBJ1-5, with 10 bases lining up with TRBD1. There are 14 residues in the CDR3. Per the germline V gene, CDR1 is SNHLY and CDR2 is FYNNEI. Trimming took 7 bases from V and 6 from J; bases not matched to a gene: 6. The CDR3 is CASKPDRGSQPQHF. Here the CDR3 DNA reads TGTGCCAGCAAGCCGGACAGGGGGAGTCAGCCCCAGCATTTT.

The chain employs TRBV28 and TRBJ1-6, with 10 positions matching TRBD1. The CDR3 totals 15 residues. V trimming: 5 bases; J trimming: 4 bases; junction bases outside the gene matches: 2. Germline assignment: CDR1 MDHEN and CDR2 SYDVKM. The CDR3 reads CASSVGQGYNSPLHF. CDR3 sequence (DNA): TGTGCCAGCAGTGTGGGACAGGGGTATAATTCACCCCTCCACTTT. Drawing the rest from reference TRBV28 and TRBJ1-6, the complete variable domain is DVKVTQSSRYLVKRTGEKVFLECVQDMDHENMFWYRQDPGLGLRLIYFSYDVKMKEKGDIPEGYSVSREKKERFSLILESASTNQTSMYLCASSVGQGYNSPLHFGNGTRLTVT.

The chain combines TRBV7-9 with TRBJ2-3; 7 bases are a match to TRBD2. The CDR3 length is 13 residues. Germline V gene lookup returns CDR1 SEHNR and CDR2 FQNEAQ (reference sequence). The V and J ends lost 6 bases and 3 bases, in that order; junction bases with no gene match: 3. CDR3 loop: CASSNGGTDTQYF. The CDR3 region has the DNA TGTGCCAGCAGTAACGGGGGGACAGATACGCAGTATTTT.

The chain has TRBV30 and TRBJ1-2; D is perhaps TRBD1 (6 bases). The CDR3 totals 11 residues. Germline V gives CDR1 GTSNPN, CDR2 SVGIG (reference sequence). V was clipped by 3 bases and J by 5 bases, with 7 bases between them. The CDR3 nucleotides are TGTGCCTGGAGCACAGGGTATGGCTACACCTTC. It specifies CAWSTGYGYTF.

The chain couples TRBV3-1 (or the pseudogene TRBV3-2) to TRBJ2-3; D gene unclear. There are 15 residues in the CDR3. CDR1 and CDR2 from the germline V gene are LGHDT and YNNKEL (reference sequence). Trimming pared 3 bases from V and 5 bases from J, leaving 15 bases between. The CDR3 region is CASSQAAARRDTQYF. As DNA, the CDR3 is TGTGCCAGCAGCCAGGCGGCGGCGCGGAGAGATACGCAGTATTTT.